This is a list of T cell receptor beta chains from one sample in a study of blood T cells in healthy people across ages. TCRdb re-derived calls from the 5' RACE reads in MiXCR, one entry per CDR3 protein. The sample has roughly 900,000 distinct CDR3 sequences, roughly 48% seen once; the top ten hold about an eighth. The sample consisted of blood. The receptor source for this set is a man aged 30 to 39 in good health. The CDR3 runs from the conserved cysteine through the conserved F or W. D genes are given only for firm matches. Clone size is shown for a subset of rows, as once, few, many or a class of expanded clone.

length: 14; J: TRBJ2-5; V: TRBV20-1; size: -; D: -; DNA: TGCAGTGCTAGAGATCCGGGGATAGGGGAGACCCAGTACTTC; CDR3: CSARDPGIGETQYF
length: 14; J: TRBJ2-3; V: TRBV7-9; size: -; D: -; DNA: TGTGCCAGCAGCTCCCGGACTACCACAGATACGCAGTATTTT; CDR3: CASSSRTTTDTQYF
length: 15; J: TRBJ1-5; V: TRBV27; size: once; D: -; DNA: TGTGCCAGCAGTATCCTCGGGACTAGCAATCAGCCCCAGCATTTT; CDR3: CASSILGTSNQPQHF
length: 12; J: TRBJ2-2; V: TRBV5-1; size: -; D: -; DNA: TGCGCCAGCAGCATAGAGACCGGGGAGCTGTTTTTT; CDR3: CASSIETGELFF
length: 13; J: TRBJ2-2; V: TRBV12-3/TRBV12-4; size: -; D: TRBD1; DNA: TGTGCCAGCAGTCCCGGGACAGTCGGGGAGCTGTTTTTT; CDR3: CASSPGTVGELFF
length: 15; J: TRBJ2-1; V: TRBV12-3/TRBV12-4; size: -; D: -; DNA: TGTGCCAGCTATAGAACAGCGGGCCAATACAATGAGCAGTTCTTC; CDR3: CASYRTAGQYNEQFF
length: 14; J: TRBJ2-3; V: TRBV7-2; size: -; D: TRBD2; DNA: TGTGCCAGCAGCACCGGGACTAGCGCAGATACGCAGTATTTT; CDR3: CASSTGTSADTQYF
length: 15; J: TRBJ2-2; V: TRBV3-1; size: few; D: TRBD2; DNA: TGTGCCAGCAGCCGCAGGAGCGGGGGCACCGGGGAGCTGTTTTTT; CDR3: CASSRRSGGTGELFF
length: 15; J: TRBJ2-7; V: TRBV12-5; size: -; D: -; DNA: TGTGCTAGTGGTTTGGTAGGGGGGGCATACAATGAGCAGTACTTC; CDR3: CASGLVGGAYNEQYF
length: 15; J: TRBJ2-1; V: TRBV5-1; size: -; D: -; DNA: TGCGCCAGCAGCTTGGTGGGACAAAGGGACAATGAGCAGTTCTTC; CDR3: CASSLVGQRDNEQFF
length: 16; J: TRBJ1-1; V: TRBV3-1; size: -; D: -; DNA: TGTGCCAGCAGCCTTGGGGATTACAGGGTGAACACTGAAGCTTTCTTT; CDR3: CASSLGDYRVNTEAFF
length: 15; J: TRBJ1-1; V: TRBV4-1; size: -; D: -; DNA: TGCGCCAGCAGCCAAGTATCAGGAGTGACTACTGAAGCTTTCTTT; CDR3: CASSQVSGVTTEAFF
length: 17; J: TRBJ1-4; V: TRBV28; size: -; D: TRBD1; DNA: TGTGCCAGCAGTTGGACCGGGACAGGGGCGTTTAATGAAAAACTGTTTTTT; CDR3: CASSWTGTGAFNEKLFF
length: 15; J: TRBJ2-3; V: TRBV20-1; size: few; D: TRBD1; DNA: TGCAGTGCTCGTTCCGGACAGGGGGCCGGAGATACGCAGTATTTT; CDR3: CSARSGQGAGDTQYF
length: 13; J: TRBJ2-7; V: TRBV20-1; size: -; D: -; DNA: TGCAGTGCAGGACCTGGGAATAGTTACGAGCAGTACTTC; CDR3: CSAGPGNSYEQYF
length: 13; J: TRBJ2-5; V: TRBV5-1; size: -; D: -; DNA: TGCGCCAGCAACAGCCAACGCCCGGGACTCCAGTACTTC; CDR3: CASNSQRPGLQYF
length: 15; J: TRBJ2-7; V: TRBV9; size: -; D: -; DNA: TGTGCCAGCAGCCCCCGCGGACTGGCAACCTACGAGCAGTACTTC; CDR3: CASSPRGLATYEQYF
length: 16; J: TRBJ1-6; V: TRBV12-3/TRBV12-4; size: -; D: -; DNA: TGTGCCAGCAGTTCAGCCACAAGTAGTTCAGGTTCACCCCTCCACTTT; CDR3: CASSSATSSSGSPLHF
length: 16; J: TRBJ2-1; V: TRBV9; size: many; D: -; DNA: TGTGCCAGCAGCGTAGTAGGGCTAGCGATTAACAATGAGCAGTTCTTC; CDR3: CASSVVGLAINNEQFF
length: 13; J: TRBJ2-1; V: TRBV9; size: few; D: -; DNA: TGTGCCAGCAGCGTAGTCGGGGAAGGTGAGCAGTTCTTC; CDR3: CASSVVGEGEQFF
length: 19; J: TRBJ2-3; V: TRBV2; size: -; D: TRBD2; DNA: TGTGCCAGCAGTTTGCCCGGACTAGCGGGGGTTCTCCTCACAGATACGCAGTATTTT; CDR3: CASSLPGLAGVLLTDTQYF
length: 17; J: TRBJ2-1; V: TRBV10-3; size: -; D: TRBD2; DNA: TGTGCCATCAGTGAGTCGATGAGCGGGGGCCTATACAATGAGCAGTTCTTC; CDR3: CAISESMSGGLYNEQFF
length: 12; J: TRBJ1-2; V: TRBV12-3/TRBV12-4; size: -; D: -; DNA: TGTGCCAGCAGTTTAGGGCAGATCAGCTACACCTTC; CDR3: CASSLGQISYTF
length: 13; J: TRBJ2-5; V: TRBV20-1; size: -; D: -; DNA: TGCAGTGCTAGTTACGGGGCTCAAGAGACCCAGTACTTC; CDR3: CSASYGAQETQYF
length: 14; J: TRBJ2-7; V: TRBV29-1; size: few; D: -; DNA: TGCAGCGCCGGCTTCCGGGGAACCTCCTACGAGCAGTACTTC; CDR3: CSAGFRGTSYEQYF
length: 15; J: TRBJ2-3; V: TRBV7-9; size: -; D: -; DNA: TGTGCCAGCAGCTTACCCAGGGGTAGAACAGATACGCAGTATTTT; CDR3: CASSLPRGRTDTQYF
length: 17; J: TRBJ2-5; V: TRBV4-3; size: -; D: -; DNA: TGCGCCAGCAGCCAAGGAATTGCTAGCGAGGCCCAAGAGACCCAGTACTTC; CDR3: CASSQGIASEAQETQYF
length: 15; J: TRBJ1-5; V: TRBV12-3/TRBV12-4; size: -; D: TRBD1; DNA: TGTGCCAGCAGGACAGGGTCGGGGGCGGGTCAGCCCCAGCATTTT; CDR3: CASRTGSGAGQPQHF
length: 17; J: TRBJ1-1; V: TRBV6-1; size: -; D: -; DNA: TGTGCCAGCAGTGAAGCGGCAGGGTCCTTGGGGGCGGGTGAAGCTTTCTTT; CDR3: CASSEAAGSLGAGEAFF
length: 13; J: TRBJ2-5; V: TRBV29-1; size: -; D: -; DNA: TGCAGCGCTCTAACGGGGGCGACGGAGACCCAGTACTTC; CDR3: CSALTGATETQYF
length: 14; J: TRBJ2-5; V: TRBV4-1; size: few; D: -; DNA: TGCGCCAGCAGCCACTGGGGGAACCAAGAGACCCAGTACTTC; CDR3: CASSHWGNQETQYF
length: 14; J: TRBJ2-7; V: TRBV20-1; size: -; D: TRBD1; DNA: TGCAGTGCAACCCTCGGGACAGGGGTCCACGAGCAGTACTTC; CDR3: CSATLGTGVHEQYF
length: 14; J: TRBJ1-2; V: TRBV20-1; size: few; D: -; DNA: TGCAGTGCTAGAGCAGTGGGCAAGGACTATGGCTACACCTTC; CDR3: CSARAVGKDYGYTF
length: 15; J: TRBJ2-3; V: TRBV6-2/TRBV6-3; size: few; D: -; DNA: TGTGCCAGCAGTTACTTTAGCCTAGGGTCAGATACGCAGTATTTT; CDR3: CASSYFSLGSDTQYF
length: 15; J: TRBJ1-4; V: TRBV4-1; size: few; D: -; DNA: TGCGCCAGCAGCCAAGCGGGGGCCACTAATGAAAAACTGTTTTTT; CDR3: CASSQAGATNEKLFF
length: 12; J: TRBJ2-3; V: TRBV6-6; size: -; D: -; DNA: TGTGCCAGCAGGCCCTTAAAGGCCACGCAGTATTTT; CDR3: CASRPLKATQYF
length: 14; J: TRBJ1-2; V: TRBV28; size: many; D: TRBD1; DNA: TGTGCCAGCAGTTTCTTCGGACAGGGCAACGGCTACACCTTC; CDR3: CASSFFGQGNGYTF
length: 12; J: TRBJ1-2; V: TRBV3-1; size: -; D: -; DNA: TGTGCCAGTTCTCAGGAAAACTATGGCTACACCTTC; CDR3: CASSQENYGYTF
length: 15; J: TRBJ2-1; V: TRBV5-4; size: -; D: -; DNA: TGTGCCAGCAGCCCCAGGAGGCAGGGGATCAAGGAGCAGTTCTTC; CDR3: CASSPRRQGIKEQFF